This T cell receptor beta chain was captured by sequencing in a study of OX40 agonist ivuxolimab in advanced cancers. For the study at large: Patients were roughly 83% male with ages roughly 20 to 90, mean 60.

Regarding this clone: No antigen is known for it.

Study-wide findings and caveats: Among the lowest levels of clonal expansion were found in partial responders at 0.1-3.0 mg/kg. The mean number of expanded clones was higher in CD8+ T cells than in CD4+.

Peripheral blood came from all dose cohorts at three timepoints. Some clones are missing from TCRdb's copy, which holds only in-frame ones; the method was immunoSEQ multiplex PCR. The repertoire holds about 110,000 clones, with approximately 89% as singletons. The sample was CD4+ or CD8+ T cells sorted from blood, taken in a trial of the OX40 agonist ivuxolimab. The TCR comes from an adult with an advanced solid tumor such as melanoma, head and neck, liver or kidney cancer.

The CDR3 loop reads CASSWVDTIYF. The CDR3 coding sequence is TGTGCCAGCAGCTGGGTTGACACCATATATTTT. This sequence joins TRBV7-9 and TRBJ1-3, with D uncertain. Germline CDR1 and CDR2: SEHNR and FQNEAQ (reference sequence). The V and J ends lost 4 bases and 8 bases respectively, with 6 bases between them. The CDR3 is 11 amino acids.